The present T cell receptor (beta chain) was sequenced within a study of blood T cell repertoires in COVID-19. V shed 3 bases and J 3 bases; nucleotides not matched to a gene: 7. CDR3 length: 15 residues. Germline assignment: CDR1 SGDLS and CDR2 YYNGEE. The authors' processing: The authors estimated nucleated cell counts from reference gene primer amplification. This table comes from immunoSEQ multiplex PCR, and its TCRdb copy is limited to in-frame clones, with some not included. The DNA gave D and trimming, while V, J and clone size come from that table. The data contain roughly 26,000 clones, approximately 80% of them singletons.

This clonotype originated in a human donor in a cohort sampled during active COVID-19. The J gene is TRBJ2-7, the V gene TRBV9; 9 bases agree with TRBD2. Material for sequencing was peripheral blood. The CDR3 region is CASSEGGLAFYEQYF. CDR3 DNA: TGTGCCAGCAGCGAGGGGGGACTAGCCTTCTACGAGCAGTACTTC. The variable domain in full, with the rest retrieved from reference TRBV9 and TRBJ2-7, is DSGVTQTPKHLITATGQRVTLRCSPRSGDLSVYWYQQSLDQGLQFLIQYYNGEERAKGNILERFSAQQFPDLHSELNLSSLELGDSALYFCASSEGGLAFYEQYFGPGTRLTVT.